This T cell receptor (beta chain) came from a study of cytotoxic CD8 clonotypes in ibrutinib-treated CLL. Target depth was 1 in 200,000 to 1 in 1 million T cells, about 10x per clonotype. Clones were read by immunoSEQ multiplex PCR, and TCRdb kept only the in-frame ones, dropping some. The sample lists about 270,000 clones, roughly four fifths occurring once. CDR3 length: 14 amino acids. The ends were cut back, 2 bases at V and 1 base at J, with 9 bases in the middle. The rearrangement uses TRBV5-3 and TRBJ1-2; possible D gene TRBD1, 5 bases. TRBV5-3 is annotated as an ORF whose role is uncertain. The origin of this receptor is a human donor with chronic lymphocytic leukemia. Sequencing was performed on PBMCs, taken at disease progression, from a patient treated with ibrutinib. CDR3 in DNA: TGTGCCAGAAGCTTCGCCAGGGATAACTATGGCTACACCTTC. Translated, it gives CARSFARDNYGYTF.